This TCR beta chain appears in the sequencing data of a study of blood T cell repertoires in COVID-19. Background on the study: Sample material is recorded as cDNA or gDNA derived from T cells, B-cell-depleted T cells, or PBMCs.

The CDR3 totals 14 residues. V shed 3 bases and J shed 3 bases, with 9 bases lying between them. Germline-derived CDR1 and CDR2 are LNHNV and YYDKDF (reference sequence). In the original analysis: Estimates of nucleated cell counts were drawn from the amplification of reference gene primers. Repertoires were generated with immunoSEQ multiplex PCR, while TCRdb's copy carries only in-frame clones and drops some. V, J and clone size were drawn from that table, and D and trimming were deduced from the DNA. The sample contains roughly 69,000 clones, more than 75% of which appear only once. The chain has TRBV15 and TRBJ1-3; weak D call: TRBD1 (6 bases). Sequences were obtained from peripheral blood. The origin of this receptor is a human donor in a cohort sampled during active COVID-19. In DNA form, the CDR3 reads TGTGCCACCAGCAGCTCAGGGGTTGGAAACACCATATATTTT. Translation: CATSSSGVGNTIYF.